This T cell receptor beta chain comes out of a study of beta chain features in type 1 diabetes. Turning to the study itself: Sorted cell examination encompassed roughly 110 million cells across all samples. Study results and limitations: The analysis here could not establish whether HLA type shapes TCRB rearrangement. TCRB repertoires of naive, central memory and Treg cells appeared more similar among patients than among healthy donors.

A single heparinised draw of about 100 mL on average was taken per donor. This CDR3 comprises 15 residues. From germline, CDR1 is LGHNA and CDR2 YSLEER. The trim removed 2 bases at V and 3 bases at J, leaving 3 bases unmatched. As regards this clone: What it recognizes is unknown.

The whole isolated RNA underwent reverse transcription, so sequencing captured expressed TCRB transcripts. Measured with immunoSEQ multiplex PCR; TCRdb has only the in-frame clones, and not every one. Found here are 400,000 to 500,000 clones, over 11% of them singletons; the top ten hold roughly 0.038%. The specimen sequenced was naive CD4+ T cells from blood. The clonotype originates from a young man in good health. V gene TRBV4-3 combines with J gene TRBJ2-3; TRBD1 aligns across 9 bases. DNA of the CDR3: TGCGCCAGCAGCCAACGCGGACAGGGGACAGATACGCAGTATTTT. Amino acid sequence: CASSQRGQGTDTQYF.